This T cell receptor (beta chain) was sequenced during a study of monozygotic twins with inflammatory bowel disease. Remarks on this clonotype: Its target is unknown.

TCRdb reprocessed the 5' RACE reads; each CDR3 protein has one entry and no DNA is given. This table holds roughly 150,000 distinct CDR3 sequences. Germline-derived CDR1 and CDR2 are MNHEY and SVGEGT. This CDR3 has 21 residues. Study-level results: Added variability in patient repertoires may stem from differing immunosuppressive treatments.

The chain couples TRBV6-2 or TRBV6-3 to TRBJ2-7; TCRdb indicates TRBD2, and absent DNA this call remains unverified. The material sequenced was blood. This sequence originates from a human donor with ulcerative colitis or Crohn's disease, or a healthy co-twin of an affected twin (not recorded which). CDR3 sequence reads: CASSYPTGTSGTPLPLYEQYF.